This is a list of T cell receptor beta chains from one sample in a study of post-analysis software for immune sequencing data. Each CDR3 protein gets one entry after TCRdb re-called the PCR reads with MiXCR. The data hold 350,000 to 500,000 distinct CDR3 sequences, with less than 40% observed a single time. Sequenced: blood. The receptors shown here come from a girl aged 2 to 9 with multiple sclerosis. Both conserved end residues are part of each CDR3. The order of the fields is clone size, J gene, D gene, V gene, CDR3 DNA, CDR3 protein. D genes are given only for firm matches. For some rows the clone size is stated as once, few or many, or as a class when expanded; others skip it.

. TRBJ2-5 . TRBV24-1 TGTGCCACCAGCGATCCCCAGGCTAGCGATATCCAAGAGACCCAGTACTTC CATSDPQASDIQETQYF
. TRBJ2-5 TRBD2 TRBV4-3 TGCGCCAGCAGCCAAGAAGTTGACGGGAGGGAGACCCAGTACTTC CASSQEVDGRETQYF
. TRBJ2-7 TRBD2 TRBV20-1 TGCAGTGCGGTAGCGGGGGCCTCCTACGAGCAGTACTTC CSAVAGASYEQYF
few TRBJ1-4 TRBD1 TRBV20-1 TGCAGTGCTACGCAGGGGGGAAACGAAAAACTGTTTTTT CSATQGGNEKLFF
few TRBJ1-6 . TRBV7-2 TGTGCCAGCAGCCCCCGGGGTCATCATAATTCACCCCTCCACTTT CASSPRGHHNSPLHF
. TRBJ1-6 . TRBV2 TGTGCCAGCAGTGCAACAGAGAATTCACCCCTCCACTTT CASSATENSPLHF
. TRBJ2-5 . TRBV7-2 TGTGCCAGCAGCGCAATCCCAGGGGACCAGTACTTC CASSAIPGDQYF
. TRBJ1-5 TRBD1 TRBV6-5 TGTGCCAGCATGCCACAGGGGCACGTTCAGCCCCAGCATTTT CASMPQGHVQPQHF
. TRBJ2-7 TRBD2 TRBV5-6 TGTGCCAGCAGCGGGGGACTAGCGGGAGCCCACGAGCAGTACTTC CASSGGLAGAHEQYF
few TRBJ1-2 . TRBV21-1 TGTGCCAACGAACCGGGACAGGTCTATGGCTACACCTTC CANEPGQVYGYTF
. TRBJ1-2 . TRBV5-6 TGTGCCAGCAGCCGGGTCGCTTGGGGCTACACCTTC CASSRVAWGYTF
. TRBJ2-5 TRBD2 TRBV20-1 TGCAGTGCTAGAGATGGCCCTAGCGGGACAGTGAAGGAGACCCAGTACTTC CSARDGPSGTVKETQYF
few TRBJ2-6 TRBD1 TRBV7-9 TGTGCCAGCAGCGAAGACAGGGGCTCTGGGGCCAACGTCCTGACTTTC CASSEDRGSGANVLTF
few TRBJ2-7 . TRBV20-1 TGCAGTGCTAGTCAGGGCTTCTCCTACGAGCAGTACTTC CSASQGFSYEQYF
few TRBJ2-3 . TRBV4-1 TGCGCCAGCAGCCGAGGACAGACTAGCACAGATACGCAGTATTTT CASSRGQTSTDTQYF
few TRBJ2-3 . TRBV12-3/TRBV12-4 TGTGCCAGCAGTTTCCGACTAGATTTGGGCACAGATACGCAGTATTTT CASSFRLDLGTDTQYF
. TRBJ1-5 . TRBV7-8 TGTGCCAGCAGCCCCCGGGACTTCAAACAGCCCCAGCATTTT CASSPRDFKQPQHF
. TRBJ1-4 TRBD1 TRBV5-1 TGCGCCAGCAGCTCGGGGACAGGGCTACATAATGAAAAACTGTTTTTT CASSSGTGLHNEKLFF
few TRBJ2-1 TRBD1 TRBV27 TGTGCCATCTCCCCGGACAGGACCCGGTTGTTTGTGCAGTTCTTC CAISPDRTRLFVQFF
few TRBJ2-7 . TRBV5-1 TGCGCCAGCAGCTTGGACCAGGCCTTCTGGGAGCAGTACTTC CASSLDQAFWEQYF